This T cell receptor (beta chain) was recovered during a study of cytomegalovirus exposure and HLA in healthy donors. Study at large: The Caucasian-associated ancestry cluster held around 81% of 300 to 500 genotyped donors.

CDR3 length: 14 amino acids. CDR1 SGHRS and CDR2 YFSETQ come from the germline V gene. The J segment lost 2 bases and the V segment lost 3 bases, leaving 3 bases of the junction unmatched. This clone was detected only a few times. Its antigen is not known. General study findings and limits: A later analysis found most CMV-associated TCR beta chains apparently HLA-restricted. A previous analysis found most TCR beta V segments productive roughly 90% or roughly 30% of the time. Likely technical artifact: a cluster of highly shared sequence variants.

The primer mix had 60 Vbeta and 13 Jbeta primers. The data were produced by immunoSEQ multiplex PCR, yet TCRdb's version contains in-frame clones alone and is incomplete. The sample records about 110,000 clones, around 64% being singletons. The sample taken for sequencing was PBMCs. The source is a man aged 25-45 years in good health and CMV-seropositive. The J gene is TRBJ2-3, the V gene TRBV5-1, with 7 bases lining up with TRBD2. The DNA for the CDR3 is TGCGCCAGCAGCTGGGGGAGGGCCACAGATACGCAGTATTTT. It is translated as CASSWGRATDTQYF.